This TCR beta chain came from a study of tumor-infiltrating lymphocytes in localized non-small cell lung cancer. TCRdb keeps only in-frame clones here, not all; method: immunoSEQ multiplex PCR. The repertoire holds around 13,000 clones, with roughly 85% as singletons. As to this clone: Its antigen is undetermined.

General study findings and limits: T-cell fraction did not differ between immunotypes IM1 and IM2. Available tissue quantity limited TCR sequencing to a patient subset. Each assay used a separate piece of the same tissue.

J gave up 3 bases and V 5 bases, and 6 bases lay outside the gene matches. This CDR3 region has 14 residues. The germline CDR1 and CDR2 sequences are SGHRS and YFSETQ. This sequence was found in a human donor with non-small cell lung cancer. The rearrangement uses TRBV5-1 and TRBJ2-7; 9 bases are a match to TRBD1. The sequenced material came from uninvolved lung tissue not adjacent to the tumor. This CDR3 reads CASSVGQGRYEQYF. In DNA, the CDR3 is TGCGCCAGCAGTGTTGGACAGGGGCGCTACGAGCAGTACTTC.